This T cell receptor beta chain was recorded in a study of cytotoxic CD8 clonotypes in ibrutinib-treated CLL. Whole-study findings and limits: Investigators sampled sustained-remission and progressing patients at differing times.

This table comes from immunoSEQ multiplex PCR, and its TCRdb copy is limited to in-frame clones, with some not included. This sample yields 75,000 to 80,000 clones, of which less than 85% are seen a single time; less than 45% belongs to the top ten. The CDR3 is 13 residues long. Trimming removed 2 bases from V and 2 bases from J, with 7 bases in between. Germline lookup yields CDR1 MNHEY and CDR2 SMNVEV (reference sequence). With respect to this clone: Antigen unknown.

This chain uses TRBV27 with TRBJ2-7; D not certain. Sequencing was performed on PBMCs, taken after 24 months of ibrutinib treatment. This clonotype was obtained from a human donor with chronic lymphocytic leukemia. The CDR3 region has the DNA TGTGCCAGCAGTTTAGACATGACCTACGAGCAGTACTTC. Amino acids: CASSLDMTYEQYF.